This TCR beta chain emerged from a study of cytomegalovirus exposure and HLA in healthy donors. Findings of the study overall: Researchers reported from a later analysis that most CMV-associated TCR beta chains appeared HLA-restricted. TCR beta sequences reportedly predicted most subjects' HLA-A and HLA-B alleles accurately. At a 0.05 false discovery rate, a later analysis found 18,000 or so TCR beta sequences to be associated with HLA alleles.

Worth noting for this clone: Antigen: not known.

PCR was performed using 60 Vbeta and 13 Jbeta primers. Per the original methods: Some 10 million of the roughly 80 million unique TCR beta chains counted in a later analysis were shared. Assay used: immunoSEQ multiplex PCR; TCRdb lists only in-frame clones, some missing. D and trimming were read from the DNA, whereas the V and J calls and clone size are those reported in that table. The sample holds about 88,000 clones, approximately 90% seen once. Input material: PBMCs. This TCR came from a man aged 18-30 years in good health and CMV-seronegative.

DNA for the CDR3: TGTGCCAGCAGCTTAGTGAGCTCGGGACTAGCGGGAGAGCAGTTCTTC. As protein: CASSLVSSGLAGEQFF. The chain links TRBV7-2 to TRBJ2-1; 13 positions agree with TRBD2. This CDR3 contains 16 residues. Trimming removed 1 base from V and 10 bases from J; junction bases left unmatched: 7. From germline, CDR1 is SGHTA and CDR2 FQGNSA.